The next 20 T cell receptor beta chains were all read from a single sample in a study of T cells in women clearing cervical HPV infection. Here immunoSEQ multiplex PCR was the method, and the copy in TCRdb shows in-frame clones only, minus some. The sample holds some 40,000 clones. The sequenced material came from blood buffy coat. These receptors were obtained from a woman between 18 and 69 years old with a cervical HPV16 infection that either progressed to CIN3+ or cleared (not recorded which).

Details on this clone: The read is 3 residues too short to cover the CDR3 end, so that end is filled in from the germline J gene. The chain is built from TRBV12-3 or TRBV12-4 and TRBJ2-2, with D possibly being TRBD2 (5 bases). The CDR3 runs 14 residues. The V gene lost 6 bases and the J gene lost 4 bases, with 12 bases spanning the gap. The CDR3 sequence is CASSRLLGTGELFF. The CDR3 DNA, read in part, is TGTGCCAGCAGCCGACTATTAGGCACCGGGGAG.

Concerning this clone: From the germline J gene comes the end of the CDR3, since the read stops 3 residues before it. J is TRBJ2-5 and V is TRBV5-1, with D perhaps matching TRBD1 (6 bases). Trimming took off 4 bases at V and 5 bases at J, with 12 bases between the two ends. Germline CDR1 reads SGHRS; CDR2 reads YFSETQ. The length of the CDR3 is 13 residues. The sequenced CDR3 bases are TGCGCCAGCAGCAACACAGGGACGGAGACC. It specifies CASSNTGTET. The full-length CDR3 reads as CASSNTGTETQYF. Looking up the rest from reference TRBV5-1 and TRBJ2-5 gives the full variable domain: KAGVTQTPRYLIKTRGQQVTLSCSPISGHRSVSWYQQTPGQGLQFLFEYFSETQRNKGNFPGRFSGRQFSNSRSEMNVSTLELGDSALYLCASSNTGTETQYFGPGTRLLVL.

Points on this clone: Coverage ceases 3 residues before the CDR3 finishes, and the germline J gene fills in the end. V usage is TRBV28 and J usage is TRBJ1-2, with no clear D. The CDR3 consists of 11 residues. Germline CDR1 and CDR2: MDHEN and SYDVKM. CDR3 bases read: TGTGCCAGCAGCTCCTACCGGGGC. Translated, it gives CASSSYRG. The whole CDR3 sequence reads CASSSYRGYTF.

As concerns this clone: The DNA ends 3 residues before the CDR3 does, and the rest of the CDR3 is filled in from the germline J gene. The chain uses TRBV19 and TRBJ1-1, with a weak D call TRBD1 (6 bases). V was shortened by 4 bases and J by 1 base, with 13 bases between the two germline ends. The CDR3 extends over 15 amino acids. Per the germline V gene, CDR1 is LNHDA and CDR2 is SQIVND (reference sequence). The CDR3 is CASSNRVRSNTEAFF. Incomplete CDR3 DNA: TGTGCCAGTAGTAACAGGGTGAGGTCGAACACTGAA.

In regard to this clone: The read stops 3 residues short of the end of the CDR3; the missing end is completed from the germline J gene. The rearrangement joins TRBV7-7 to TRBJ2-5, with TRBD2 matching over 16 bases. The J segment lost 2 bases and the V segment lost 3 bases, leaving 3 bases of the junction unmatched. The CDR3 contains 17 residues. CDR1 is SSHAT, CDR2 FNYEAQ, per germline (reference sequence). This CDR3 is CASSLGLAGGLQETQYF. The sequenced part of the CDR3 DNA is TGTGCCAGCAGCTTGGGACTAGCGGGAGGGTTACAAGAGACC.

Here the CDR3 reads CASSMGQSNYGYTF. CDR3 DNA, as far as it was read: TGTGCCAGTAGTATGGGACAGTCTAACTATGGC. V usage is TRBV19 and J usage is TRBJ1-2, with 7 bases fitting TRBD1. The CDR3 goes on 3 residues after the read ends, and that part is filled in from the germline J gene. The CDR3 consists of 14 residues. Looked up from germline, CDR1 is LNHDA and CDR2 is SQIVND (reference sequence). The V segment lost 3 bases and the J segment 0 bases; nucleotides outside the gene matches: 1.

The sequenced CDR3 bases are TGCAGTGCTCATACTAGCGGGAGGACCCATGAG. Its protein product is CSAHTSGRTHE. The complete CDR3 reads CSAHTSGRTHEQFF. V usage is TRBV20-1 and J usage is TRBJ2-1, with TRBD2 identical over 12 bases. From the germline J gene comes the end of the CDR3, since the read stops 3 residues before it. The V gene's germline CDR1 is DFQATT and CDR2 SNEGSKA (reference sequence). The ends lost 5 bases at V and 8 bases at J; junction bases unmatched: 7. This CDR3 is built from 14 residues.

Note on this clone: The observed sequence ends 3 residues before the CDR3 terminus, with the missing tail filled in from the germline J gene. At the DNA level, this CDR3 is encoded by other sequences in the same sample as well. The rearrangement links TRBV19 to TRBJ2-1, with D possibly being TRBD1 (5 bases). Germline CDR1 is LNHDA and CDR2 is SQIVND (reference sequence). V was pared by 5 bases and J by 0 bases, with 5 bases between. The CDR3 contains 13 residues. The DNA read from the CDR3 is TGTGCCAGTAGTCAGGGCTCCTACAATGAG. Its protein product is CASSQGSYNE. The full CDR3 is CASSQGSYNEQFF.

Comments on this clone: The CDR3 goes on 3 residues after the read ends, and that part is filled in from the germline J gene. This chain joins TRBV2 and TRBJ1-1, with D unresolved. Per the germline V gene, CDR1 is SNHLY and CDR2 is FYNNEI. CDR3 length: 11 residues. V was shortened by 6 bases and J by 3 bases, with 5 bases between the two germline ends. The CDR3 sequence is CASRQYTEAFF. Partial CDR3 DNA: TGTGCCAGCAGACAATACACTGAA.

Comments on this clone: The read comes to an end 3 residues before the CDR3 does, leaving the germline J gene to fill in the end. The chain couples TRBV7-2 to TRBJ2-7; TRBD2 matches 8 bases. Germline V CDR1 and CDR2: SGHTA, FQGNSA. V shed 4 bases and J 2 bases; nucleotides not matched to a gene: 4. This CDR3 has 14 amino acids. CDR3 loop: CASSYSGDTYEQYF. CDR3 DNA (partial): TGTGCCAGCAGCTATAGCGGGGATACCTACGAG.

Concerning this clone: Read data end 3 residues before the CDR3 end; the end is taken from the germline J gene. The V and J genes are TRBV7-2 and TRBJ2-1; 7 bases line up with TRBD2. The V and J ends lost 2 bases and 9 bases, in that order; junction bases with no gene match: 1. Germline assignment: CDR1 SGHTA and CDR2 FQGNSA. The CDR3 runs 12 residues. The CDR3 bases that were read are TGTGCCAGCAGCTTACCGGGGGGTGAG. This gives the protein CASSLPGGE. The whole CDR3 sequence is CASSLPGGEQFF. Drawing the rest from reference TRBV7-2 and TRBJ2-1, the complete variable domain is GAGVSQSPSNKVTEKGKDVELRCDPISGHTALYWYRQSLGQGLEFLIYFQGNSAPDKSGLPSDRFSAERTGGSVSTLTIQRTQQEDSAVYLCASSLPGGEQFFGPGTRLTVL.

Points on this clone: Coverage ceases 3 residues before the CDR3 finishes, and the germline J gene fills in the end. V is TRBV6-4 and J is TRBJ1-6; TRBD1 might be the D (5 bases). CDR3 length: 14 amino acids. The germline CDR1 and CDR2 sequences are MRHNA and SNTAGT. V was clipped by 6 bases and J by 5 bases, with 11 bases between them. The sequenced CDR3 bases are TGTGCCAGCAGGGAGCAGGGAAATAATTCACCC. Its translation: CASREQGNNSP. Given in full, the CDR3 is CASREQGNNSPLHF.

Worth noting for this clone: The read stops 3 residues short of the end of the CDR3; the missing end is completed from the germline J gene. V gene TRBV20-1 combines with J gene TRBJ2-5; 9 positions agree with TRBD2. The germline CDR1 and CDR2 sequences are DFQATT and SNEGSKA (reference sequence). The length of the CDR3 is 15 residues. V dropped 1 base and J dropped 2; count of bases not matched to a gene: 5. The CDR3 sequence: CSARVSGGLQETQYF. CDR3 bases read: TGCAGTGCTAGAGTTAGCGGGGGCCTTCAAGAGACC.

Regarding this clone: Read data end 3 residues before the CDR3 end; the end is taken from the germline J gene. The chain has TRBV20-1 and TRBJ1-1; 8 bases fit TRBD1. This CDR3 contains 14 residues. With 2 bases clipped from V and 0 bases from J, the junction kept 2 bases outside the gene matches. Germline lookup yields CDR1 DFQATT and CDR2 SNEGSKA (reference sequence). The DNA read from the CDR3 is TGCAGTGCTAGACGGGGACAGGTGAACACTGAA. This codes for CSARRGQVNTE. The full CDR3 protein is CSARRGQVNTEAFF.

Comment on this clone: The CDR3 end falls 3 residues outside the read, so it is completed with the germline J gene. This sequence joins TRBV27 and TRBJ2-1; TRBD1 is a possible D gene (6 bases). CDR3 length: 15 amino acids. Trimming took off 7 bases at V and 0 bases at J, with 13 bases between the two ends. The V gene's germline CDR1 is MNHEY and CDR2 SMNVEV (reference sequence). This chain's CDR3 is CASTSGQFSYNEQFF. The CDR3 DNA, read in part, is TGTGCCAGCACCTCAGGACAGTTCTCCTACAATGAG.

In the case of this clone: The read terminates 3 residues before the CDR3 end, so the remaining end is supplied by the germline J gene. The chain carries TRBV30 and TRBJ2-1; D gene uncertain. Trimming took 2 bases from V and 4 from J, leaving 6 bases between them. This CDR3 is 12 amino acids long. From germline, CDR1 is GTSNPN and CDR2 SVGIG (reference sequence). CDR3 DNA, as far as it was read: TGTGCCTGGAGTCCCCGGTACAATGAG. Translating it yields CAWSPRYNE. The CDR3 in full is CAWSPRYNEQFF.

On this clone itself: The sequence runs out 3 residues before the end of the CDR3; the remainder is reconstructed from the germline J gene. This sequence joins TRBV2 and TRBJ2-3, with D perhaps TRBD2 (5 bases). The germline V gene encodes CDR1 SNHLY and CDR2 FYNNEI. The CDR3 covers 14 residues. This CDR3 reads CASRERVSNQPQYF. The CDR3 bases that were read are TGTGCCAGCAGAGAGAGGGTAAGCAATCAGCCG.

A note on this clone: The observed sequence ends 3 residues before the CDR3 terminus, with the missing tail filled in from the germline J gene. The chain has TRBV4-1 and TRBJ1-1, with TRBD1 matching 7 bases. The trim removed 8 bases at V and 3 bases at J, leaving 12 bases unmatched. The germline V gene has CDR1 MGHRA and CDR2 YSYEKL. The CDR3 runs to 15 residues. CDR3 region: CASQPIGGRHTEAFF. Incomplete CDR3 DNA: TGCGCCAGCCAGCCAATAGGGGGCAGGCACACTGAA.

As concerns this clone: Read coverage stops 3 residues before the CDR3 terminus; the germline J gene supplies the remainder. The chain couples TRBV7-3 to TRBJ2-1, with a possible D match to TRBD1 (7 bases). The germline CDR1 and CDR2 sequences are SGHTA and FQGTGA. This CDR3 is built from 15 residues. Trimming cost V 5 bases and J 4 bases, with 15 bases left between them. This CDR3 is CASSPGGSLYNEQFF. The covered CDR3 bases are TGTGCCAGCAGCCCAGGGGGGTCCCTTTACAATGAG.

Concerning this clone itself: The missing CDR3 end, 3 residues past where the read stops, is filled in from the germline J gene. This chain links TRBV29-1 with TRBJ2-3; TRBD1 matches 7 bases. This CDR3 region has 14 residues. Trimming cost V 7 bases and J 0 bases; bases outside gene matches: 7. The germline V gene has CDR1 SQVTM and CDR2 ANQGSEA. The CDR3 loop reads CSAVGGASTDTQYF. Partial CDR3 DNA: TGCAGCGCAGTAGGGGGCGCTAGCACAGATACG.